These T cell receptor beta chains were read from a single sample in a study of blood T cell repertoires in COVID-19. Profiling relied on immunoSEQ multiplex PCR, and the TCRdb table lists in-frame clones only, not all of them. The data hold 300,000 to 400,000 clones, with more than 75% observed a single time. The specimen was peripheral blood. The receptors were sampled from a woman between 45 and 60 years old with COVID-19, enrolled during active disease. Both conserved end residues are part of each CDR3. Each record gives: CDR3 protein, CDR3 DNA, D gene, V gene, clone size, J gene. The D gene is left open where the match is weak. Rows give clone size only sometimes, using once, few, many, or a class for an expanded clone.

CDR3: CASSSMANTEAFF
DNA: TGTGCCAGCAGCTCAATGGCAAACACTGAAGCTTTCTTT
D: NA
V: TRBV27
size: NA
J: TRBJ1-1

CDR3: CASSQGVASGNYEQYF
DNA: TGCGCCAGCAGCCAAGGCGTGGCTAGCGGGAACTACGAGCAGTACTTC
D: TRBD2
V: TRBV4-1
size: once
J: TRBJ2-7

CDR3: CAISEISGDTGELFF
DNA: TGTGCCATCAGTGAGATTAGCGGAGACACCGGGGAGCTGTTTTTT
D: NA
V: TRBV10-3
size: many
J: TRBJ2-2

CDR3: CASSFRLAGETQYF
DNA: TGCGCCAGCAGCTTCCGACTAGCGGGAGAGACCCAGTACTTC
D: TRBD2
V: TRBV5-1
size: NA
J: TRBJ2-5

CDR3: CASSQAGTSGYGQYF
DNA: TGTGCCAGCAGCCAAGCCGGGACTAGCGGTTACGGGCAGTACTTC
D: TRBD2
V: TRBV14
size: NA
J: TRBJ2-7

CDR3: CASVPTGSRKLFF
DNA: TGTGCCAGCGTCCCGACAGGGTCCAGAAAACTGTTTTTT
D: TRBD1
V: TRBV11-3
size: NA
J: TRBJ1-4

CDR3: CASSYSFANGYTF
DNA: TGTGCCAGCAGTTACTCCTTTGCTAATGGCTACACCTTC
D: NA
V: TRBV6-2/TRBV6-3
size: once
J: TRBJ1-2

CDR3: CASSLAGLAGEQAFSDTQYF
DNA: TGTGCCAGCAGCTTGGCAGGACTAGCGGGAGAGCAGGCTTTCTCAGATACGCAGTATTTT
D: TRBD2
V: TRBV5-4
size: NA
J: TRBJ2-3

CDR3: CASSLGTSGSWSYNEQFF
DNA: TGCGCCAGCAGCCTAGGGACTAGCGGGAGTTGGTCCTACAATGAGCAGTTCTTC
D: TRBD2
V: TRBV5-1
size: NA
J: TRBJ2-1

CDR3: CASSQRTGANTGELFF
DNA: TGTGCCAGCAGCCAACGGACAGGGGCCAACACCGGGGAGCTGTTTTTT
D: TRBD1
V: TRBV14
size: NA
J: TRBJ2-2

CDR3: CASLRGEGLLDTQYF
DNA: TGTGCCAGCCTTCGGGGGGAGGGCCTATTAGATACGCAGTATTTT
D: TRBD2
V: TRBV5-5
size: NA
J: TRBJ2-3

CDR3: CASKRGGIDEQYF
DNA: TGTGCCAGCAAGCGGGGGGGTATCGACGAGCAGTACTTC
D: TRBD2
V: TRBV18
size: once
J: TRBJ2-7

CDR3: CASTEQGALTGEQFF
DNA: TGTGCCAGTACCGAACAGGGGGCCCTGACTGGTGAGCAGTTCTTC
D: TRBD1
V: TRBV19
size: few
J: TRBJ2-1

CDR3: CASSYRGGGSGTEAFF
DNA: TGTGCCAGCAGCTATCGAGGCGGGGGCTCGGGCACTGAAGCTTTCTTT
D: NA
V: TRBV7-3
size: NA
J: TRBJ1-1

CDR3: CASSTGGAKDTEAFF
DNA: TGCGCCAGCAGCACGGGGGGCGCCAAGGACACTGAAGCTTTCTTT
D: NA
V: TRBV5-1
size: NA
J: TRBJ1-1

CDR3: CASSLKGGFTYEQYF
DNA: TGCGCCAGCAGCCTGAAGGGGGGGTTTACCTACGAGCAGTACTTC
D: NA
V: TRBV4-1
size: NA
J: TRBJ2-7

CDR3: CATSRLDYEQFF
DNA: TGTGCCACCTCGAGGTTGGACTATGAGCAGTTCTTC
D: NA
V: TRBV3-1/TRBV3-2
size: NA
J: TRBJ2-1

CDR3: CASSWRTDSEQYF
DNA: TGTGCCAGCAGCTGGAGGACAGACAGCGAGCAGTACTTC
D: NA
V: TRBV7-2
size: NA
J: TRBJ2-7

CDR3: CASSSSRTGSHNEQFF
DNA: TGTGCCAGCAGCTCAAGCCGAACGGGGTCGCACAATGAGCAGTTCTTC
D: NA
V: TRBV11-3
size: NA
J: TRBJ2-1

CDR3: CASSAGGHQPQHF
DNA: TGTGCCAGCAGTGCAGGGGGGCATCAGCCCCAGCATTTT
D: TRBD1
V: TRBV12-3/TRBV12-4
size: NA
J: TRBJ1-5

CDR3: CASSWRDRVTEAFF
DNA: TGCGCCAGCAGCTGGAGGGACAGGGTCACTGAAGCTTTCTTT
D: TRBD1
V: TRBV5-1
size: NA
J: TRBJ1-1

CDR3: CASSPGLTSYNEQFF
DNA: TGTGCCAGCAGCCCCGGACTTACCTCCTACAATGAGCAGTTCTTC
D: NA
V: TRBV6-5
size: NA
J: TRBJ2-1

CDR3: CTSSQFGASGGYYRNEQFF
DNA: TGCACCAGCAGCCAGTTTGGGGCTAGCGGGGGATACTACCGCAATGAGCAGTTCTTC
D: NA
V: TRBV1
size: NA
J: TRBJ2-1

CDR3: CSVEPPTTDTQYF
DNA: TGCAGCGTTGAGCCCCCTACCACAGATACGCAGTATTTT
D: NA
V: TRBV29-1
size: NA
J: TRBJ2-3

CDR3: CASSYAGSGGYTF
DNA: TGTGCCAGCAGTTACGCGGGGTCTGGTGGCTACACCTTC
D: NA
V: TRBV6-2/TRBV6-3
size: NA
J: TRBJ1-2

CDR3: CASSFTGGAEAFF
DNA: TGTGCCAGCAGCTTCACAGGGGGGGCTGAAGCTTTCTTT
D: TRBD1
V: TRBV7-9
size: few
J: TRBJ1-1

CDR3: CASSQDASGGVSPLHF
DNA: TGCGCCAGCAGCCAAGATGCTTCAGGAGGAGTTTCACCCCTCCACTTT
D: NA
V: TRBV4-3
size: once
J: TRBJ1-6

CDR3: CASSSTYEQYF
DNA: TGCGCCAGCAGCTCCACCTACGAGCAGTACTTC
D: NA
V: TRBV5-1
size: NA
J: TRBJ2-7

CDR3: CASSPHDTQYF
DNA: TGTGCCAGCAGCCCACACGATACGCAGTATTTT
D: NA
V: TRBV9
size: NA
J: TRBJ2-3

CDR3: CASSSQTSRGYEQYF
DNA: TGTGCCAGCAGCTCCCAGACTAGTAGGGGCTACGAGCAGTACTTC
D: NA
V: TRBV7-6
size: few
J: TRBJ2-7

CDR3: CASSPLGLAGVYEQYF
DNA: TGTGCCAGCAGTCCACTGGGACTAGCGGGGGTCTACGAGCAGTACTTC
D: TRBD2
V: TRBV28
size: NA
J: TRBJ2-7

CDR3: CASSEAGMRTDTQYF
DNA: TGTGCCAGCAGTGAGGCGGGGATGAGGACAGATACGCAGTATTTT
D: NA
V: TRBV2
size: NA
J: TRBJ2-3

CDR3: CASIFSPGQEAFF
DNA: TGTGCCAGCATTTTTTCCCCTGGACAGGAAGCTTTCTTT
D: NA
V: TRBV12-3/TRBV12-4
size: few
J: TRBJ1-1

CDR3: CASSPYLEQYF
DNA: TGTGCCAGCAGTCCCTACTTGGAGCAGTACTTC
D: NA
V: TRBV12-3/TRBV12-4
size: NA
J: TRBJ2-7

CDR3: CASSDVVIGRGIYNEQFF
DNA: TGTGCCAGCAGTGACGTTGTGATAGGCAGGGGGATCTACAATGAGCAGTTCTTC
D: TRBD1
V: TRBV6-4
size: once
J: TRBJ2-1

CDR3: CASSLLGLGGDTQYF
DNA: TGTGCCAGCAGCCTGCTGGGACTAGGCGGTGATACGCAGTATTTT
D: TRBD2
V: TRBV5-6
size: NA
J: TRBJ2-3

CDR3: CSARQGTNTGELFF
DNA: TGCAGCGCCAGACAGGGGACGAACACCGGGGAGCTGTTTTTT
D: TRBD1
V: TRBV29-1
size: NA
J: TRBJ2-2

CDR3: CASSVGQGNTEAFF
DNA: TGTGCCAGCAGCGTGGGACAGGGGAACACTGAAGCTTTCTTT
D: TRBD1
V: TRBV7-2
size: NA
J: TRBJ1-1

CDR3: CASSELTGTNYNEQFF
DNA: TGTGCCAGCAGTGAACTGACCGGGACTAACTACAATGAGCAGTTCTTC
D: TRBD2
V: TRBV2
size: NA
J: TRBJ2-1

CDR3: CASSYQESPYNEQFF
DNA: TGTGCCAGCAGTTACCAAGAGAGCCCCTACAATGAGCAGTTCTTC
D: NA
V: TRBV6-5
size: NA
J: TRBJ2-1

CDR3: CASKQWPFF
DNA: TGTGCCAGCAAACAATGGCCGTTCTTC
D: NA
V: TRBV7-9
size: NA
J: TRBJ2-1

CDR3: CAAQGNRDTGELFF
DNA: TGTGCCGCCCAGGGCAATCGCGACACCGGGGAGCTGTTTTTT
D: NA
V: TRBV28
size: NA
J: TRBJ2-2